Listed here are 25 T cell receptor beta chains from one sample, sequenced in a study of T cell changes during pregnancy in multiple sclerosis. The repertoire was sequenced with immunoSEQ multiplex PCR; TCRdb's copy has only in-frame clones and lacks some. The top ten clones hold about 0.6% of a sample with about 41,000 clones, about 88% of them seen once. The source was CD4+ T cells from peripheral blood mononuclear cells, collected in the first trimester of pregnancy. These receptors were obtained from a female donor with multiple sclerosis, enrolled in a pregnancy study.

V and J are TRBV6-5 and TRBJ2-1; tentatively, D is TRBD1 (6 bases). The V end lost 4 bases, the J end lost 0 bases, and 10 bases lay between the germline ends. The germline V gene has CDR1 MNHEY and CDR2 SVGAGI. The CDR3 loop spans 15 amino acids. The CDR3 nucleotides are TGTGCCAGCAGTTCCCCGGACAGCTCCTACAATGAGCAGTTCTTC. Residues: CASSSPDSSYNEQFF.

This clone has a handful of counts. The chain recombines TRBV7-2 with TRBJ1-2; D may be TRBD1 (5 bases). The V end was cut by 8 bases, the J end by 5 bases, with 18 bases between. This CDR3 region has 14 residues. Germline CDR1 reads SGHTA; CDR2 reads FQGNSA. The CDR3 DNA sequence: TGTGCCAGCCCGGGGGGACCCTCAGGGTATGGCTACACCTTC. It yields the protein CASPGGPSGYGYTF.

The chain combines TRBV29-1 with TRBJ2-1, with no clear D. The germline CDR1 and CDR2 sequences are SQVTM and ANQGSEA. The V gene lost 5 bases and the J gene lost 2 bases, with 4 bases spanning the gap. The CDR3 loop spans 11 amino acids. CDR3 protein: CSVFTYNEQFF. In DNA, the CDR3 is TGCAGCGTTTTTACCTACAATGAGCAGTTCTTC.

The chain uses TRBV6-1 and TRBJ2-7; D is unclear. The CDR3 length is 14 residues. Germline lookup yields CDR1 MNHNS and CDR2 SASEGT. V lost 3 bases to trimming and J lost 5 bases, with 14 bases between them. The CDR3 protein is CASSDGDSYHEQYF. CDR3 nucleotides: TGTGCCAGCAGTGATGGCGACTCCTACCACGAGCAGTACTTC.

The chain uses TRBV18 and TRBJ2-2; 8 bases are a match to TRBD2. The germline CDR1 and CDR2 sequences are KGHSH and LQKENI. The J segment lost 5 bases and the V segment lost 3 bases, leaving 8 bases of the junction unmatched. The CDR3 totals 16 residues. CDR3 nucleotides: TGTGCCAGCTCACCGCAACCGGGAGGGGGAACCGGGGAGCTGTTTTTT. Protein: CASSPQPGGGTGELFF.

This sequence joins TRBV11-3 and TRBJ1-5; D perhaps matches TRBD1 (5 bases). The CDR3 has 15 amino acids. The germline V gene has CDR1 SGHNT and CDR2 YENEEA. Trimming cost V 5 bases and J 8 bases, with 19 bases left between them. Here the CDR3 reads CASSPGLGLQEPQHF. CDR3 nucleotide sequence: TGTGCCAGCAGCCCCGGCCTGGGACTCCAAGAGCCCCAGCATTTT.

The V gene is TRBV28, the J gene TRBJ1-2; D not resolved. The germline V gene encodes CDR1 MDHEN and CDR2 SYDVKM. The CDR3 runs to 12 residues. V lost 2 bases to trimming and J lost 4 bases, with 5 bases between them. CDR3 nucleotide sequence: TGTGCCAGCAGTTTACCACTCTATGGCTACACCTTC. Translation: CASSLPLYGYTF.

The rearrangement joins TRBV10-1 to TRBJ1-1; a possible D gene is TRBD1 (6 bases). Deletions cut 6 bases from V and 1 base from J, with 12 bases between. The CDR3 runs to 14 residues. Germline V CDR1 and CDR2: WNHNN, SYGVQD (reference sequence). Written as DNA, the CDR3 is TGCGCCAGCAGAAAACAGGGTCGGAACACTGAAGCTTTCTTT. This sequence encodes CASRKQGRNTEAFF.

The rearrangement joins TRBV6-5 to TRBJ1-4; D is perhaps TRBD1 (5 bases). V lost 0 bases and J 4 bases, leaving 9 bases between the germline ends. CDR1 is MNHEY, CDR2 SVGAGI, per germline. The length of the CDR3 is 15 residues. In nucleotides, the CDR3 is TGTGCCAGCAGTTACTCGGCTAGGGGTAATGAAAAACTGTTTTTT. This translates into CASSYSARGNEKLFF.

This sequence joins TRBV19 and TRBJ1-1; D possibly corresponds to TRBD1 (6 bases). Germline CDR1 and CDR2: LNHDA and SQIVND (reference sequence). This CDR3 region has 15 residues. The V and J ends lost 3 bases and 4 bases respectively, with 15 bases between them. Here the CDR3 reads CASSMGYRDRTEAFF. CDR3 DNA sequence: TGTGCCAGTAGTATGGGGTACAGGGACCGCACTGAAGCTTTCTTT.

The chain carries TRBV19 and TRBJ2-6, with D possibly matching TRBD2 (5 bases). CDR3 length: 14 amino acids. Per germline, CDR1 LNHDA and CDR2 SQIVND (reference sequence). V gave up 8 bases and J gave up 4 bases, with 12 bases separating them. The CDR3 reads CASFRGSGANVLTF. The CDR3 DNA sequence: TGTGCCAGTTTTCGCGGGTCCGGGGCCAACGTCCTGACTTTC.

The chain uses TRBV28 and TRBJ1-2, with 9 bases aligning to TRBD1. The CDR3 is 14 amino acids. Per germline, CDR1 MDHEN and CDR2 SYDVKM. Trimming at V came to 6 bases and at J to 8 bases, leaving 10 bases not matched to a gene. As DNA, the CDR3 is TGTGCCAGCAGCACCGGGACAGGGAACGGCGGCTACACCTTC. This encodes CASSTGTGNGGYTF.

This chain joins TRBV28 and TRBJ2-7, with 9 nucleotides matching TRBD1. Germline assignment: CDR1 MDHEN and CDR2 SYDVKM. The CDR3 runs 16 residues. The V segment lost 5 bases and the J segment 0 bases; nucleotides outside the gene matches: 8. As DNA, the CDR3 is TGTGCCAGCAGTCCCCCCGGACAGGGGAGCTCCTACGAGCAGTACTTC. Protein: CASSPPGQGSSYEQYF.

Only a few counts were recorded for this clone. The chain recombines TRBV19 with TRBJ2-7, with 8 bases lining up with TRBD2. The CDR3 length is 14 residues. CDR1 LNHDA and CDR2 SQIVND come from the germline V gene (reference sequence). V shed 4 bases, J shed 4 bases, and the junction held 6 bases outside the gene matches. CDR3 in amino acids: CASSTSGSLYEQYF. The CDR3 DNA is TGTGCCAGTAGTACGAGCGGGAGTTTGTACGAGCAGTACTTC. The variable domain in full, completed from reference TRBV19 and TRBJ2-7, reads DGGITQSPKYLFRKEGQNVTLSCEQNLNHDAMYWYRQDPGQGLRLIYYSQIVNDFQKGDIAEGYSVSREKKESFPLTVTSAQKNPTAFYLCASSTSGSLYEQYFGPGTRLTVT.

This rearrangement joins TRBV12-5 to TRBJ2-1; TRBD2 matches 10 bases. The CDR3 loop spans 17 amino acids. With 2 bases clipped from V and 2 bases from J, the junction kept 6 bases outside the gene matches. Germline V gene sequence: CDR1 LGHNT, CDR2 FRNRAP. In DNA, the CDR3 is TGTGCTAGTGGTTTGTTCCTAGCGGGAGTAACCTACAATGAGCAGTTCTTC. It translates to CASGLFLAGVTYNEQFF.

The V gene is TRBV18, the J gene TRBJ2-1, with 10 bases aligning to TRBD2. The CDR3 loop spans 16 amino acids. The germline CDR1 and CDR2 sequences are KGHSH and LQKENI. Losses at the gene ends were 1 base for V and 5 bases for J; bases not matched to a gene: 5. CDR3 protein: CASSPQREGRNNEQFF. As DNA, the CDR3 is TGTGCCAGCTCACCACAGCGGGAGGGCCGGAACAATGAGCAGTTCTTC.

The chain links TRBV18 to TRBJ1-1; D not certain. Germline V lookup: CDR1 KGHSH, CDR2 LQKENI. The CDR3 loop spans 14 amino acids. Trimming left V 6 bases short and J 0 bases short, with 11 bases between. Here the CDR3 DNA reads TGTGCCAGCTCCGGGATCCCCATGAACACTGAAGCTTTCTTT. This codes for CASSGIPMNTEAFF.

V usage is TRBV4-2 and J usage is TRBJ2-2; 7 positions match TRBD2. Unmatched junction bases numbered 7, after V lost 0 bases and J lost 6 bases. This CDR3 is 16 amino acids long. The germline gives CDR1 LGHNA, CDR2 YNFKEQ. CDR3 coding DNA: TGTGCCAGCAGCCAAGAAGGCGGGAGAAAGGCCGGGGAGCTGTTTTTT. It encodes CASSQEGGRKAGELFF.

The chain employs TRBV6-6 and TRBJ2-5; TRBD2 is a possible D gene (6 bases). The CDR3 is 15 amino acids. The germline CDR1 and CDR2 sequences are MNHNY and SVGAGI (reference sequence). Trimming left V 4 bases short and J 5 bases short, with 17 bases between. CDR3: CASSSIRGGKETQYF. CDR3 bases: TGTGCCAGCAGTTCAATCAGAGGAGGGAAGGAGACCCAGTACTTC.

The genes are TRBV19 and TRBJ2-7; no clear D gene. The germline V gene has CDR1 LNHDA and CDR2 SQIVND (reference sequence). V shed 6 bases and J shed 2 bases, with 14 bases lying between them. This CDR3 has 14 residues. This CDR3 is CASSTFTSPYEQYF. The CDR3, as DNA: TGTGCCAGTAGCACTTTTACGTCGCCCTACGAGCAGTACTTC.

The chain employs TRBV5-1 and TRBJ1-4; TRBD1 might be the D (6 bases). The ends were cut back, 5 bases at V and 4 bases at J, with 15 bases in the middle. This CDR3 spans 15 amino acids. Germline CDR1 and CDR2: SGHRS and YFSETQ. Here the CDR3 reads CASRPGGANNEKLFF. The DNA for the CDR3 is TGCGCCAGCAGGCCGGGGGGGGCGAATAATGAAAAACTGTTTTTT.

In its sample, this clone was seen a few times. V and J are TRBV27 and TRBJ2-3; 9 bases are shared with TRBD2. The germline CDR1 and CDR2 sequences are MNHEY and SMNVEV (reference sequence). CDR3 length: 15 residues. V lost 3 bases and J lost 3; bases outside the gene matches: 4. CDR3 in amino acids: CASSLREGLTDTQYF. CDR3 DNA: TGTGCCAGCAGTTTGCGGGAGGGCCTGACAGATACGCAGTATTTT.

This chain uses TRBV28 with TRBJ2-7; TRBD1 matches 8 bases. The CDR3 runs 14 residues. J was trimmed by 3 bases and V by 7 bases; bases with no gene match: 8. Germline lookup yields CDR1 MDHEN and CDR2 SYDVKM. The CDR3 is CASKPGQAFYEQYF. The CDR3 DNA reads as TGTGCCAGCAAGCCGGGACAGGCTTTCTACGAGCAGTACTTC.

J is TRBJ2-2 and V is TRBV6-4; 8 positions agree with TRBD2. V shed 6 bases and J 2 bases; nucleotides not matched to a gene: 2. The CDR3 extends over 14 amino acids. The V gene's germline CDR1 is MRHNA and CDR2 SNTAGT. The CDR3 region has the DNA TGTGCCAGCAGACTAGCGGATAACACCGGGGAGCTGTTTTTT. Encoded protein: CASRLADNTGELFF.

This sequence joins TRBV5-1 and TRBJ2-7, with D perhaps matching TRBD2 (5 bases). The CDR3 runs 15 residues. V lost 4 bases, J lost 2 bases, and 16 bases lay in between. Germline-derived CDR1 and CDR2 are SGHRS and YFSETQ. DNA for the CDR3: TGCGCCAGCAGCCCGGGATCCCTGGGCGCCTACGAGCAGTACTTC. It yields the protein CASSPGSLGAYEQYF. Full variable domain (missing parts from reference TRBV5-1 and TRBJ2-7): KAGVTQTPRYLIKTRGQQVTLSCSPISGHRSVSWYQQTPGQGLQFLFEYFSETQRNKGNFPGRFSGRQFSNSRSEMNVSTLELGDSALYLCASSPGSLGAYEQYFGPGTRLTVT.